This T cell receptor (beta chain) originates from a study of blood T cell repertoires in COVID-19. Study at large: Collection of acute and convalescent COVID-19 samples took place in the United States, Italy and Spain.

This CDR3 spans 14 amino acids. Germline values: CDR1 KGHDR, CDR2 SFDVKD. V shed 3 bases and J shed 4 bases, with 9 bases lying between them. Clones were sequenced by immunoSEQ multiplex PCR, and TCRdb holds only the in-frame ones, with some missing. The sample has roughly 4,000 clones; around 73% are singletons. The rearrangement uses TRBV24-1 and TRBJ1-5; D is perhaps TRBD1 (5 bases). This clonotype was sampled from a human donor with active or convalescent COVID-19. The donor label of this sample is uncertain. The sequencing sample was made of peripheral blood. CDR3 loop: CATSDPSGNQPQHF. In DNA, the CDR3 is TGTGCCACCAGTGATCCCTCAGGGAATCAGCCCCAGCATTTT.